The next 28 T cell receptor beta chains were all read from a single sample in a study of T cell responses to AZD1222 COVID-19 vaccine (dated by TCRdb to 2020 to 2022). Preparation of the library involved the immunoSEQ multiplex PCR assay. Held by TCRdb, this immuneACCESS table contains in-frame sequences only and omits some clones. Under half of the omission traces to an unresolved V gene where checked; the cause of the rest is unknown. The sample records 95,000 to 110,000 clones, around 91% of which are singletons. 22% of the sample rests with the top ten. This specimen's time point label, interpreted: baseline before first vaccination. The sequencing here drew on peripheral blood, taken on day 0 of AZD1222 vaccination. These receptors originate from an adult in good health.

The gene calls are TRBV7-9 and TRBJ1-4; no firm D call. V was trimmed by 5 bases and J by 4 bases, leaving 14 bases between them. The CDR3 has 15 residues. Germline CDR1 SEHNR, CDR2 FQNEAQ (reference sequence). The CDR3 here is CASSRPSGFNEKLFF. CDR3 in DNA: TGTGCCAGCAGCAGGCCCTCCGGTTTTAATGAAAAACTGTTTTTT. The complete variable domain, with remaining parts taken from reference TRBV7-9 and TRBJ1-4, reads DTGVSQNPRHKITKRGQNVTFRCDPISEHNRLYWYRQTLGQGPEFLTYFQNEAQLEKSRLLSDRFSAERPKGSFSTLEIQRTEQGDSAMYLCASSRPSGFNEKLFFGSGTQLSVL.

The V and J genes are TRBV15 and TRBJ1-2; D ambiguous. Deletions cut 0 bases from V and 1 base from J, with 6 bases between. Germline V gene sequence: CDR1 LNHNV, CDR2 YYDKDF (reference sequence). The CDR3 spans 14 residues. CDR3 sequence: CATSRDRGNYGYTF. CDR3 coding DNA: TGTGCCACCAGCAGAGATCGGGGTAACTATGGCTACACCTTC.

The chain has TRBV7-2 and TRBJ2-5; D unclear. CDR1 and CDR2 (germline): SGHTA, FQGNSA. This CDR3 has 15 amino acids. The V gene lost 3 bases and the J gene lost 0 bases, with 11 bases spanning the gap. The CDR3 sequence: CASSFLGWYQETQYF. CDR3 nucleotides: TGTGCCAGCAGCTTCCTAGGTTGGTACCAAGAGACCCAGTACTTC.

The chain is built from TRBV7-2 and TRBJ2-7; TRBD2 agrees at 8 bases. CDR3 size: 14 residues. The junction had 10 bases not matched to a gene; V was cut back by 9 bases and J by 3 bases. CDR1 and CDR2 (germline): SGHTA, FQGNSA. CDR3 sequence (DNA): TGTGCCAGTGGAGGGACTAGGTCTAACTACGAGCAGTACTTC. This sequence encodes CASGGTRSNYEQYF.

V and J are TRBV3-1 (or the pseudogene TRBV3-2) and TRBJ2-4, with 9 bases identical to TRBD1. The germline CDR1 and CDR2 sequences are LGHDT and YNNKEL (reference sequence). The CDR3 covers 17 residues. V was pared by 6 bases and J by 2 bases, with 11 bases of the junction left unmatched. CDR3 nucleotides: TGTGCCAGCAGTTACCACGGAGACAGGGGGTCCAAAAACATTCAGTACTTC. This encodes CASSYHGDRGSKNIQYF.

This chain links TRBV30 with TRBJ1-1; D perhaps matches TRBD1 (6 bases). CDR1 is GTSNPN and CDR2 is SVGIG in the germline V gene (reference sequence). V gave up 7 bases and J gave up 5 bases, with 17 bases separating them. The CDR3 has 13 residues. The CDR3 sequence is CASNSGEWTEAFF. Written as DNA, the CDR3 is TGTGCCTCTAACTCAGGGGAATGGACTGAAGCTTTCTTT.

The chain uses TRBV3-1 (or the pseudogene TRBV3-2) and TRBJ2-1; D is possibly TRBD2 (6 bases). Germline CDR1 reads LGHDT; CDR2 reads YNNKEL (reference sequence). This CDR3 has 15 amino acids. The germline V and J ends were trimmed by 0 bases and 2 bases, with 8 bases remaining between them. The CDR3 coding sequence is TGTGCCAGCAGCCAAGAACCTAGCGCCTACAATGAGCAGTTCTTC. Encoded protein: CASSQEPSAYNEQFF.

The V gene is TRBV7-3, the J gene TRBJ1-5, with D unclear. Germline V gives CDR1 SGHTA, CDR2 FQGTGA. Between the trimmed V and J ends, which lost 1 base and 4 bases, there was a span of 5 bases. The CDR3 spans 13 residues. The CDR3, as DNA: TGTGCCAGCAGCTTAATACCTAATCAGCCCCAGCATTTT. It translates to CASSLIPNQPQHF.

The chain carries TRBV7-9 and TRBJ1-1; possible D gene TRBD1, 6 bases. From germline, CDR1 is SEHNR and CDR2 FQNEAQ (reference sequence). This CDR3 region has 14 residues. V was clipped by 1 base and J by 2 bases, with 8 bases between them. The CDR3 DNA reads as TGTGCCAGCAGCTTAGTGGACAGTAACACTGAAGCTTTCTTT. Amino acids: CASSLVDSNTEAFF.

This chain joins TRBV25-1 and TRBJ2-7; 7 nucleotides match TRBD1. V shed 7 bases, J shed 9 bases, and the junction held 12 bases outside the gene matches. The CDR3 covers 13 residues. The V gene's germline CDR1 is MGHDK and CDR2 SYGVNS. Written as DNA, the CDR3 is TGTGCCAGCACCGGGACAGTCCTTGCGGGGCAGTACTTC. Translated, it gives CASTGTVLAGQYF.

This clone was detected only once. The chain employs TRBV7-2 and TRBJ1-3; D is unclear. This CDR3 has 15 amino acids. CDR1 is SGHTA and CDR2 is FQGNSA in the germline V gene. V lost 7 bases, J lost 0 bases, and 13 bases lay in between. For the CDR3, the DNA is TGTGCCAGCAAAGTAAGAGGATTCTCTGGAAACACCATATATTTT. As protein: CASKVRGFSGNTIYF.

J is TRBJ2-5 and V is TRBV10-3, with D perhaps assigned TRBD1 or TRBD2 (7 bases each). The CDR3 runs to 14 residues. Germline-derived CDR1 and CDR2 are ENHRY and SYGVKD. Trimming took 5 bases from V and 5 from J, leaving 15 bases between them. CDR3 nucleotide sequence: TGTGCCATCAGTCAGGGGGGGTACGATGAGACCCAGTACTTC. This translates into CAISQGGYDETQYF.

The chain uses TRBV19 and TRBJ1-2; D is uncertain. Germline-derived CDR1 and CDR2 are LNHDA and SQIVND (reference sequence). V lost 3 bases and J lost 8, with 10 bases in between. CDR3 length equals 12 residues. The DNA for the CDR3 is TGTGCCAGTAGTATTCCCGGGTGGGGCTACACCTTC. Translated: CASSIPGWGYTF.

The V gene is TRBV5-1, the J gene TRBJ2-5; TRBD2 matches at 7 bases. The CDR3 runs to 16 residues. Trimming took 4 bases from V and 0 from J; bases not matched to a gene: 9. Germline lookup yields CDR1 SGHRS and CDR2 YFSETQ. CDR3 bases: TGCGCCAGCAGCCCGGGCCCAGCGGGGAACCAAGAGACCCAGTACTTC. The encoded protein is CASSPGPAGNQETQYF.

This chain links TRBV10-3 with TRBJ2-7; D unclear. CDR1 and CDR2 (germline): ENHRY, SYGVKD. This CDR3 has 13 amino acids. Trimming removed 8 bases from V and 5 bases from J, with 16 bases in between. CDR3 region: CAIVDSTSDEQYF. CDR3 coding DNA: TGTGCCATCGTCGACTCCACGTCGGACGAGCAGTACTTC.

The genes are TRBV11-2 and TRBJ2-1; the match to TRBD2 covers 7 bases. The V and J ends lost 5 bases and 10 bases, in that order; junction bases with no gene match: 5. Germline V gene sequence: CDR1 SGHAT, CDR2 FQNNGV. CDR3 length: 12 residues. CDR3 in amino acids: CASSPAGIEQFF. CDR3 sequence (DNA): TGTGCCAGCAGCCCAGCGGGGATAGAGCAGTTCTTC.

This clone was detected only once. The J gene is TRBJ2-7, the V gene TRBV7-2; D ambiguous. The CDR3 length is 12 residues. The germline V and J ends were trimmed by 5 bases and 1 base, with 6 bases remaining between them. Germline V gives CDR1 SGHTA, CDR2 FQGNSA. The CDR3 DNA reads TGTGCCAGCAGCCCACGTTCCTACGAGCAGTACTTC. It codes for CASSPRSYEQYF.

This rearrangement joins TRBV10-1 to TRBJ2-2; 7 nucleotides align to TRBD2. Germline V gene sequence: CDR1 WNHNN, CDR2 SYGVQD (reference sequence). The CDR3 is 15 residues long. Trimming at V came to 5 bases and at J to 2 bases, leaving 5 bases not matched to a gene. The CDR3 loop reads CASSLTGGNTGELFF. CDR3 nucleotide sequence: TGCGCCAGCAGTTTAACGGGGGGAAACACCGGGGAGCTGTTTTTT.

This clone was found a few times. V usage is TRBV13 and J usage is TRBJ2-7, with 10 bases lining up with TRBD2. The CDR3 has 14 residues. With V trimmed by 7 bases and J by 1 base, 4 bases remained unmatched. Germline V lookup: CDR1 PRHDT, CDR2 FYEKMQ (reference sequence). CDR3 sequence reads: CASKSGGASYEQYF. In DNA form, the CDR3 reads TGTGCCAGCAAGAGCGGGGGGGCTTCCTACGAGCAGTACTTC.

Written as DNA, the CDR3 is TGTGCCACCAGGCACAACACAGATACGCAGTATTTT. The encoded protein is CATRHNTDTQYF. The rearrangement uses TRBV15 and TRBJ2-3; the D is unclear. With 6 bases removed from V and 2 bases from J, the gap between germline ends came to 6 bases. The germline V gene has CDR1 LNHNV and CDR2 YYDKDF (reference sequence). The CDR3 runs 12 residues.

The rearrangement joins TRBV11-2 to TRBJ2-7; 8 nucleotides line up with TRBD2. The CDR3 runs to 16 residues. Germline V gene sequence: CDR1 SGHAT, CDR2 FQNNGV. Trimming removed 5 bases from V and 4 bases from J; junction bases left unmatched: 13. For the CDR3, the DNA is TGTGCCAGCAGCGCGCCCCAGCGGGGGCCGGGGTACGAGCAGTACTTC. As protein: CASSAPQRGPGYEQYF.

The chain employs TRBV4-2 and TRBJ1-2, with 8 bases that match TRBD1. There are 16 residues in the CDR3. The germline V gene encodes CDR1 LGHNA and CDR2 YNFKEQ. V gave up 2 bases and J gave up 4 bases; unmatched junction bases: 9. For the CDR3, the DNA is TGTGCCAGCAGCCAAAATGACAGGGGAGGTTTCTATGGCTACACCTTC. Translation: CASSQNDRGGFYGYTF.

This chain joins TRBV18 and TRBJ1-4, with D possibly TRBD1 on 6 matching bases. V shed 5 bases and J shed 2 bases, with 9 bases lying between them. CDR1 and CDR2 from the germline V gene are KGHSH and LQKENI. There are 14 residues in the CDR3. The CDR3 DNA reads as TGTGCCAGCTCATCCGGACAGACTAATGAAAAACTGTTTTTT. Translated: CASSSGQTNEKLFF.

This rearrangement joins TRBV2 to TRBJ1-1; D gene unclear. Per germline, CDR1 SNHLY and CDR2 FYNNEI. CDR3 size: 13 residues. V lost 6 bases and J lost 2, with 10 bases in between. CDR3 in amino acids: CASSPQRNTEAFF. In DNA, the CDR3 is TGTGCCAGCAGCCCACAAAGAAACACTGAAGCTTTCTTT.

The CDR3 spells CASSLGLTADTQYF. For the CDR3, the DNA is TGCGCCAGCAGCTTGGGATTAACGGCAGATACGCAGTATTTT. The chain couples TRBV5-1 to TRBJ2-3; unclear D gene. Germline CDR1 SGHRS, CDR2 YFSETQ. The V gene lost 0 bases and the J gene lost 4 bases, with 9 bases spanning the gap. This CDR3 contains 14 residues. Full variable domain (rest looked up from reference TRBV5-1 and TRBJ2-3): KAGVTQTPRYLIKTRGQQVTLSCSPISGHRSVSWYQQTPGQGLQFLFEYFSETQRNKGNFPGRFSGRQFSNSRSEMNVSTLELGDSALYLCASSLGLTADTQYFGPGTRLTVL.

The V gene is TRBV5-4, the J gene TRBJ2-5; D unresolved. Per the germline V gene, CDR1 is SGHNT and CDR2 is YYREEE (reference sequence). The V end lost 1 base, the J end lost 5 bases, and 12 bases lay between the germline ends. The CDR3 is 14 residues long. The CDR3 is CASSLWKTGETQYF. In DNA form, the CDR3 reads TGTGCCAGCAGCTTGTGGAAAACCGGGGAGACCCAGTACTTC.

V usage is TRBV7-3 and J usage is TRBJ2-7; D is tentatively TRBD1 or TRBD2 (5 bases each). Germline CDR1 SGHTA, CDR2 FQGTGA. The length of the CDR3 is 14 residues. V was cut by 2 bases and J by 2 bases, with 10 bases left in between. CDR3 sequence: CASSLGTGPYEQYF. The CDR3, as DNA: TGTGCCAGCAGCTTAGGTACGGGGCCCTACGAGCAGTACTTC.

This chain uses TRBV18 with TRBJ1-6; 7 bases are a match to TRBD1. The V gene end was trimmed by 5 bases and the J gene end by 4 bases; junction bases not matched to a gene: 8. Germline V gene sequence: CDR1 KGHSH, CDR2 LQKENI. CDR3 length: 16 residues. This CDR3 reads CASSSRTGAYNSPLHF. As DNA, the CDR3 is TGTGCCAGCTCAAGCAGGACAGGAGCGTATAATTCACCCCTCCACTTT. The variable domain in full, with the rest retrieved from reference TRBV18 and TRBJ1-6, is NAGVMQNPRHLVRRRGQEARLRCSPMKGHSHVYWYRQLPEEGLKFMVYLQKENIIDESGMPKERFSAEFPKEGPSILRIQQVVRGDSAAYFCASSSRTGAYNSPLHFGNGTRLTVT.